This T cell receptor beta chain stems from a study of T cell responses to AZD1222 COVID-19 vaccine. From germline, CDR1 is KGHSH and CDR2 LQKENI. V dropped 5 bases and J dropped 2 bases, with 13 bases sitting between them. The CDR3 totals 14 residues. Libraries were prepared by immunoSEQ multiplex PCR; TCRdb keeps only in-frame clonotypes and omits some of them. The sample has about 190,000 clones, roughly 92% seen once; the top ten hold about 3.5%. With respect to this clone: No antigen is known for it.

Study-level results: Nearly half of spike-specific TCRs reportedly target unmutated variant regions. Two AZD1222 doses significantly raised spike-specific TCR breadth and depth over controls. Just five to seven people given AZD1222 tested seropositive at baseline. Females outnumbered males among donors, who were mostly white British; clonal diversity was possibly underestimated.

This sequence was found in an adult who received the MenACWY meningococcal vaccine as a control. This rearrangement joins TRBV18 to TRBJ2-7; no reliable D call. The specimen was peripheral blood, collected 28 days after the second dose of the MenACWY control vaccine. This chain's CDR3 is CASSSTDIPYEQYF. The DNA of the CDR3 is TGTGCCAGCTCATCAACGGATATACCCTACGAGCAGTACTTC.